This T cell receptor (beta chain) was captured in a study of cytomegalovirus exposure and HLA in healthy donors. This CDR3 is 15 amino acids long. V shed 1 base and J 5 bases; nucleotides not matched to a gene: 3. Germline CDR1 LGHNA, CDR2 YNFKEQ. It was with 60 Vbeta and 13 Jbeta primers that the PCR ran. TCRdb's copy holds only in-frame clones and misses some; the assay was immunoSEQ multiplex PCR. The sample holds 35,000 or so clones. The rearrangement joins TRBV4-2 to TRBJ1-5, with 9 bases that match TRBD1. Sequencing used PBMCs. The source is a man in his forties in good health and CMV-seropositive. As DNA, the CDR3 is TGTGCCAGCAGCCAAGGACAGGGGGGCCATCAGCCCCAGCATTTT. It yields the protein CASSQGQGGHQPQHF.